The clone carrying this TCR beta chain was recorded only once. Its antigen is not known. The sample comes from a study of cytomegalovirus exposure and HLA in healthy donors. Regarding the study as a whole: Later work found that TCR association rates differed between HLA loci; DRB1 had the most and HLA-C the fewest. An observed cluster of highly shared sequence variants was recorded as a likely sequencing artifact.

Primers: 60 Vbeta forward and 13 Jbeta reverse. Some clones are missing from TCRdb's copy, which holds only in-frame ones; the method was immunoSEQ multiplex PCR. The sample holds over 80,000 clones, 60% to 85% seen once. The length of the CDR3 is 17 residues. The germline CDR1 and CDR2 sequences are SGHTA and FQGNSA. Trimming cost V 5 bases and J 0 bases; bases outside gene matches: 10. The sequencing sample was made of PBMCs. The TCR sequence derives from a man in his fifties or sixties in good health and CMV-seropositive. The rearrangement joins TRBV7-2 to TRBJ1-5; TRBD1 matches 7 bases. As DNA, the CDR3 is TGTGCCAGCAGCCTCCCCGGGACAGCGTATAGCAATCAGCCCCAGCATTTT. Translated, it gives CASSLPGTAYSNQPQHF.